Each of the 20 T cell receptor beta chains below was sequenced from the same sample in a study of T cells in localized non-small cell lung cancer. Clones were read by immunoSEQ multiplex PCR, and TCRdb kept only the in-frame ones, dropping some. The sample carries 23,000 or so clones, approximately 90% recorded once. Specimen: peripheral blood mononuclear cells, collected before any cancer treatment. Receptors originate from a woman aged 35 to 70 with stage III lung adenocarcinoma.

CDR3 sequence: CASSLGPGQGSYEQYF. The CDR3 nucleotides are TGTGCCAGCAGCTTGGGACCGGGACAGGGCTCCTACGAGCAGTACTTC. V is TRBV5-5 and J is TRBJ2-7, with TRBD1 matching 9 bases. The CDR3 loop spans 16 amino acids. Trimming removed 0 bases from V and 0 bases from J; junction bases left unmatched: 4. Germline V gives CDR1 SGHKS, CDR2 YYEKEE (reference sequence). Supplemented by reference TRBV5-5 and TRBJ2-7, the full variable domain reads DAGVTQSPTHLIKTRGQQVTLRCSPISGHKSVSWYQQVLGQGPQFIFQYYEKEERGRGNFPDRFSARQFPNYSSELNVNALLLGDSALYLCASSLGPGQGSYEQYFGPGTRLTVT.

The chain recombines TRBV10-3 with TRBJ2-7; 7 nucleotides align to TRBD1. CDR1 is ENHRY, CDR2 SYGVKD, per germline. The CDR3 is made up of 18 amino acids. Trimming took 5 bases from V and 1 from J; bases not matched to a gene: 17. CDR3 residues: CAISSLIPDRVSSYEQYF. The CDR3 region has the DNA TGTGCCATCAGTTCCCTAATTCCCGACAGGGTATCGTCCTACGAGCAGTACTTC.

The table lists this clone with a count of one. The chain carries TRBV5-5 and TRBJ1-3, with a possible D match to TRBD1 (5 bases). V was pared by 4 bases and J by 6 bases, with 11 bases between. The germline V gene encodes CDR1 SGHKS and CDR2 YYEKEE (reference sequence). This CDR3 contains 13 residues. The CDR3 region is CASSMGPKNTIYF. DNA for the CDR3: TGTGCCAGCAGCATGGGGCCTAAAAACACCATATATTTT. The whole variable domain, remainder taken from reference TRBV5-5 and TRBJ1-3, is DAGVTQSPTHLIKTRGQQVTLRCSPISGHKSVSWYQQVLGQGPQFIFQYYEKEERGRGNFPDRFSARQFPNYSSELNVNALLLGDSALYLCASSMGPKNTIYFGEGSWLTVV.

This chain connects TRBV7-9 to TRBJ2-1; D gene unclear. Germline V gives CDR1 SEHNR, CDR2 FQNEAQ (reference sequence). V lost 3 bases and J lost 0, with 12 bases in between. The CDR3 extends over 16 amino acids. The CDR3 sequence: CASSFSLRSSYNEQFF. The CDR3 DNA reads as TGTGCCAGCAGCTTTTCTCTGCGAAGCTCCTACAATGAGCAGTTCTTC.

This clone was picked up one time. The chain combines TRBV30 with TRBJ1-2; D may be TRBD1 (6 bases). V was shortened by 0 bases and J by 8 bases, with 19 bases between the two germline ends. Germline V lookup: CDR1 GTSNPN, CDR2 SVGIG (reference sequence). The CDR3 runs to 15 residues. The CDR3 coding sequence is TGTGCCTGGAGTGTACCCCGGTCAGGGGTCATCGGCTACACCTTC. Amino acid sequence: CAWSVPRSGVIGYTF. The full variable domain, in which reference TRBV30 and TRBJ1-2 provide the parts outside the CDR3, is SQTIHQWPATLVQPVGSPLSLECTVEGTSNPNLYWYRQAAGRGLQLLFYSVGIGQISSEVPQNLSASRPQDRQFILSSKKLLLSDSGFYLCAWSVPRSGVIGYTFGSGTRLTVV.

The chain combines TRBV18 with TRBJ1-2; no clear D gene. There are 15 residues in the CDR3. Trimming removed 2 bases at V and 4 bases at J, with 14 bases between. Germline values: CDR1 KGHSH, CDR2 LQKENI. CDR3: CASSPSGAGVYGYTF. The DNA of the CDR3 is TGTGCCAGCTCACCAAGCGGTGCTGGGGTCTATGGCTACACCTTC.

The chain couples TRBV10-3 to TRBJ1-2; D perhaps matches TRBD1 (5 bases). CDR1 is ENHRY and CDR2 is SYGVKD in the germline V gene. The CDR3 loop spans 14 amino acids. V was clipped by 4 bases and J by 3 bases, with 12 bases between them. The CDR3 is CAISAQGEYYGYTF. The CDR3 DNA reads TGTGCCATCAGTGCGCAAGGGGAGTACTATGGCTACACCTTC.

The chain is built from TRBV4-3 and TRBJ2-1; D gene unclear. V dropped 3 bases and J dropped 4 bases, with 13 bases sitting between them. CDR3 size: 15 residues. The germline CDR1 and CDR2 sequences are LGHNA and YSLEER. CDR3 DNA sequence: TGCGCCAGCAGCCAGCTCTTGGCAGGTTACAATGAGCAGTTCTTC. Its translation: CASSQLLAGYNEQFF.

CDR3 in DNA: TGTGCCAGCAGCTCCCGCCGTCCGGGACAGGGGGTCGATGAGCAGTTCTTC. As protein: CASSSRRPGQGVDEQFF. The rearrangement uses TRBV7-8 and TRBJ2-1; 11 positions match TRBD1. This CDR3 is built from 17 residues. Trimming cost V 4 bases and J 8 bases; bases outside gene matches: 13. Germline-derived CDR1 and CDR2 are SGHVS and FQNEAQ.

This clone appeared once. The chain employs TRBV5-1 and TRBJ2-2; TRBD1 agrees at 10 bases. The CDR3 extends over 17 amino acids. J gave up 0 bases and V 5 bases, and 7 bases lay outside the gene matches. Germline lookup yields CDR1 SGHRS and CDR2 YFSETQ. CDR3 amino acids: CASRRQGATANTGELFF. The CDR3 coding sequence is TGCGCCAGCAGGAGACAGGGGGCTACCGCGAACACCGGGGAGCTGTTTTTT.

This chain connects TRBV11-2 to TRBJ2-3; 7 positions agree with TRBD2. V trimming: 4 bases; J trimming: 6 bases; junction bases outside the gene matches: 13. CDR1 SGHAT and CDR2 FQNNGV come from the germline V gene. The CDR3 is 16 residues long. This CDR3 reads CASSSSGGNGRDTQYF. The CDR3 DNA reads as TGTGCCAGCAGCTCGTCGGGGGGTAATGGGAGGGATACGCAGTATTTT.

This clone was picked up a small number of times. This rearrangement joins TRBV5-1 to TRBJ1-1, with D possibly TRBD1 on 6 matching bases. Germline lookup yields CDR1 SGHRS and CDR2 YFSETQ. The V end lost 6 bases, the J end lost 3 bases, and 15 bases lay between the germline ends. The CDR3 has 14 residues. CDR3 amino acids: CASTKLGGDTEAFF. As DNA, the CDR3 is TGCGCCAGCACGAAGTTGGGGGGCGACACTGAAGCTTTCTTT.

The genes are TRBV4-1 and TRBJ1-4, with no clear D. V was cut by 1 base and J by 8 bases, with 20 bases left in between. The CDR3 length is 17 residues. Germline CDR1 MGHRA, CDR2 YSYEKL. CDR3 amino acids: CASSQASFGVREEKLFF. CDR3 nucleotide sequence: TGCGCCAGCAGCCAAGCGTCTTTTGGTGTGAGGGAGGAAAAACTGTTTTTT.

The gene calls are TRBV28 and TRBJ2-7; TRBD2 matches at 14 bases. Germline CDR1 reads MDHEN; CDR2 reads SYDVKM. The CDR3 has 17 residues. V lost 7 bases to trimming and J lost 4 bases; unmatched junction nucleotides: 12. The CDR3 loop is CASTGTPGTSGSYEQYF. CDR3 DNA: TGTGCCAGCACCGGGACCCCCGGGACTAGCGGGAGTTACGAGCAGTACTTC.

V and J are TRBV7-9 and TRBJ2-1; D is undetermined. Germline CDR1 and CDR2: SEHNR and FQNEAQ (reference sequence). The length of the CDR3 is 12 residues. The V end lost 4 bases, the J end lost 5 bases, and 6 bases lay between the germline ends. CDR3 sequence: CASSSRNNEQFF. The CDR3 DNA sequence: TGTGCCAGCAGCTCCCGGAACAATGAGCAGTTCTTC.

V and J are TRBV11-2 and TRBJ2-3; 13 bases fit TRBD2. The ends lost 5 bases at V and 1 base at J; junction bases unmatched: 3. Germline loops: CDR1 SGHAT, CDR2 FQNNGV. The CDR3 extends over 16 amino acids. The CDR3 sequence is CASSQLAGGGTDTQYF. Here the CDR3 DNA reads TGTGCCAGCAGCCAACTAGCGGGGGGGGGCACAGATACGCAGTATTTT.

The chain combines TRBV6-5 with TRBJ2-7; TRBD1 matches at 7 bases. Germline trimming cut 6 bases from V and 6 bases from J; bases unmatched to any gene: 11. The CDR3 has 14 residues. CDR1 is MNHEY, CDR2 SVGAGI, per germline. For the CDR3, the DNA is TGTGCCAGCAGATACCTCGACAGGGTAGGCGAGCAGTACTTC. Its protein product is CASRYLDRVGEQYF.

The genes are TRBV6-1 and TRBJ1-6; D remains unclear. The CDR3 is 16 residues long. Germline V CDR1 and CDR2: MNHNS, SASEGT. V lost 3 bases, J lost 9 bases, and 18 bases lay in between. The CDR3 DNA sequence: TGTGCCAGCAGTGATTGGCGGTTTAGCTTTGGTTCACCCCTCCACTTT. As protein: CASSDWRFSFGSPLHF.

This chain uses TRBV7-9 with TRBJ2-1; 9 bases line up with TRBD1. Looked up from germline, CDR1 is SEHNR and CDR2 is FQNEAQ (reference sequence). J gave up 9 bases and V 2 bases, and 11 bases lay outside the gene matches. The CDR3 is 16 amino acids. The CDR3 DNA follows: TGTGCCAGCAGCTTAAAAGACCGGACAGGGGCGGGTGAGCAGTTCTTC. It translates to CASSLKDRTGAGEQFF.

V is TRBV2 and J is TRBJ2-3; 10 nucleotides agree with TRBD2. This CDR3 contains 16 residues. V lost 8 bases and J lost 2; bases outside the gene matches: 10. CDR1 is SNHLY and CDR2 is FYNNEI in the germline V gene. This chain's CDR3 is CASWARTSGTTDTQYF. The CDR3 DNA is TGTGCCAGCTGGGCTAGGACTAGCGGAACCACAGATACGCAGTATTTT.